Listed here are 26 T cell receptor beta chains from one sample, sequenced in a study of T cells in Graves' hyperthyroidism and ophthalmopathy. Amplified regions were TCR beta CDR3 sequences from RNA transcripts. First-round RT-PCR targeting the TCR CDR3 was performed with the HTBI primer set. TCRdb analysed the multiplex PCR reads with MiXCR anew, one entry per CDR3 protein. The sample shows approximately 150,000 distinct CDR3 sequences, less than 10% of them seen only once. Sequencing was carried out using blood. Every receptor here comes from a young woman with Graves' hyperthyroidism that later progressed to Graves' ophthalmopathy.

In this sample, this clonotype turned up a few times. CDR3: CATSRERGQPQHF. CDR3 nucleotides: TGTGCCACCAGCAGAGAAAGGGGTCAGCCCCAGCATTTT. The chain links TRBV15 to TRBJ1-5; a weak D match, TRBD1 (5 bases). V was clipped by 0 bases and J by 6 bases, with 6 bases between them. The CDR3 loop spans 13 amino acids. CDR1 and CDR2 (germline): LNHNV, YYDKDF (reference sequence).

This clonotype appeared a few times. The V gene is TRBV7-6, the J gene TRBJ2-1, with 9 bases identical to TRBD1. CDR1 and CDR2 (germline): SGHVS, FNYEAQ. The trim removed 1 base at V and 9 bases at J, leaving 10 bases unmatched. The CDR3 totals 16 residues. The CDR3 is CASSLENRDREGEQFF. For the CDR3, the DNA is TGTGCCAGCAGCTTAGAAAACCGGGACAGGGAGGGTGAGCAGTTCTTC.

This clonotype was recorded a few times. The chain joins TRBV19 to TRBJ1-6; TRBD1 matches at 7 bases. This CDR3 comprises 14 residues. CDR1 is LNHDA, CDR2 SQIVND, per germline (reference sequence). The V and J ends lost 6 bases and 7 bases, in that order; junction bases with no gene match: 6. CDR3: CASSSGTDNSPLHF. The CDR3 bases are TGTGCCAGTAGCTCCGGGACAGACAATTCACCCCTCCACTTT.

On this clonotype itself: The CDR3 end shows no conserved phenylalanine or tryptophan, and so a read error is likely. J is TRBJ1-6 and V is TRBV11-2, with TRBD1 matching over 7 bases. V lost 8 bases, J lost 6 bases, and 13 bases stayed unmatched. CDR1 is SGHAT and CDR2 is FQNNGV in the germline V gene. The CDR3 has 16 amino acids. The DNA of the CDR3 is TGTGCCAGCCACTCGGGCCGACAGGGACCTAATTCACCCCTCCACTCT. It encodes CASHSGRQGPNSPLHS.

In its sample, this clonotype was seen many times. CDR3 DNA: TGTGCCAGCAGCCCCCGGGAGTGGGGCGGGCGACGCTTCTACGAGCAGTACTTC. Translated, it gives CASSPREWGGRRFYEQYF. The V gene is TRBV28, the J gene TRBJ2-7, with D possibly TRBD2 on 6 matching bases. The CDR3 contains 18 residues. Germline-derived CDR1 and CDR2 are MDHEN and SYDVKM. The V and J ends lost 6 bases and 3 bases respectively, with 27 bases between them.

The chain couples TRBV4-1 to TRBJ1-4, with D perhaps matching TRBD1 (5 bases). This CDR3 spans 14 amino acids. V was trimmed by 2 bases and J by 4 bases, leaving 8 bases between them. Germline lookup yields CDR1 MGHRA and CDR2 YSYEKL. The CDR3: CASSQRQSNEKLFF. The DNA of the CDR3 is TGCGCCAGCAGCCAAAGACAGAGTAATGAAAAACTGTTTTTT.

This clonotype has only a few counts. Here the CDR3 reads CASSVAGTNQPQHF. The CDR3 nucleotides are TGTGCCAGCAGCGTAGCGGGGACCAATCAGCCCCAGCATTTT. The chain joins TRBV9 to TRBJ1-5; D is possibly TRBD1 (5 bases). The V and J ends lost 0 bases and 3 bases respectively, with 7 bases between them. This CDR3 comprises 14 residues. The germline V gene has CDR1 SGDLS and CDR2 YYNGEE. The full variable domain, in which reference TRBV9 and TRBJ1-5 provide the parts outside the CDR3, is DSGVTQTPKHLITATGQRVTLRCSPRSGDLSVYWYQQSLDQGLQFLIQYYNGEERAKGNILERFSAQQFPDLHSELNLSSLELGDSALYFCASSVAGTNQPQHFGDGTRLSIL.

This clonotype was observed many times. The chain is built from TRBV13 and TRBJ1-4, with D uncertain. Trimming removed 0 bases at V and 5 bases at J, with 7 bases between. The CDR3 length is 14 residues. Germline V gene data show CDR1 as PRHDT and CDR2 as FYEKMQ (reference sequence). This chain's CDR3 is CASSLGGPNEKLFF. CDR3 nucleotides: TGTGCCAGCAGCTTAGGTGGACCGAATGAAAAACTGTTTTTT.

This clonotype was recorded many times. V is TRBV2 and J is TRBJ1-1; no clear D. V was cut by 0 bases and J by 14 bases, with 16 bases left in between. CDR1 is SNHLY and CDR2 is FYNNEI in the germline V gene. This CDR3 is 13 amino acids long. In DNA form, the CDR3 reads TGTGCCAGCAGTGAAGCGCGTGCCCTGGGGTCCTTCTTT. Translating it yields CASSEARALGSFF.

Only a few counts were recorded for this clonotype. The CDR3, as DNA: TGTGCCAGCAGCCCAGGAGGGACAAGCTACAATGAGCAGTTCTTC. This encodes CASSPGGTSYNEQFF. The gene calls are TRBV14 and TRBJ2-1, with D perhaps matching TRBD1 or TRBD2 (6 bases each). V gave up 4 bases and J gave up 3 bases, with 13 bases separating them. The CDR3 is 15 residues long. From germline, CDR1 is SGHDN and CDR2 FVKESK.

There are a few counts of this clonotype. The chain employs TRBV2 and TRBJ1-5, with no clear D. The V gene lost 5 bases and the J gene lost 1 base, with 12 bases spanning the gap. Per the germline V gene, CDR1 is SNHLY and CDR2 is FYNNEI. This CDR3 is 15 amino acids long. The CDR3 loop reads CASSSTDHSNQPQHF. CDR3 sequence (DNA): TGTGCCAGCAGTTCTACGGATCACAGCAATCAGCCCCAGCATTTT.

CDR3 in amino acids: CATSRTVINQPQHF. The CDR3 DNA follows: TGTGCCACCAGCAGGACAGTTATCAATCAGCCCCAGCATTTT. The chain has TRBV15 and TRBJ1-5, with a tentative D call TRBD1 (5 bases). Per the germline V gene, CDR1 is LNHNV and CDR2 is YYDKDF (reference sequence). The CDR3 extends over 14 amino acids. The V gene lost 3 bases and the J gene lost 3 bases, with 9 bases spanning the gap.

This clonotype was seen repeatedly, ten times or more. J is TRBJ2-2 and V is TRBV11-2; TRBD1 matches 10 bases. V was clipped by 7 bases and J by 7 bases; unmatched bases: 6. The V gene's germline CDR1 is SGHAT and CDR2 FQNNGV. There are 14 residues in the CDR3. Here the CDR3 DNA reads TGTGCCAGCAAAGGACAGGGGGGAATCGGGGAGCTGTTTTTT. Protein sequence: CASKGQGGIGELFF.

This sequence joins TRBV2 and TRBJ2-5; 10 nucleotides match TRBD2. In germline, CDR1 is SNHLY, CDR2 FYNNEI. V shed 5 bases, J shed 1 base, and the junction held 1 base outside the gene matches. The CDR3 is 14 amino acids. The CDR3: CASSTSGIQETQYF. As DNA, the CDR3 is TGTGCCAGCAGTACTAGCGGGATCCAAGAGACCCAGTACTTC.

In its sample, this clonotype was seen many times. The chain recombines TRBV12-3 or TRBV12-4 with TRBJ1-5; D may be TRBD1 (5 bases). The CDR3 spans 15 residues. The V gene lost 5 bases and the J gene lost 2 bases, with 13 bases spanning the gap. The CDR3 reads CASSLQGVGNQPQHF. CDR3 nucleotide sequence: TGTGCCAGCAGTCTGCAGGGTGTAGGCAATCAGCCCCAGCATTTT.

This chain uses TRBV13 with TRBJ2-1, with 9 bases identical to TRBD2. Losses at the gene ends were 5 bases for V and 6 bases for J; bases not matched to a gene: 11. Looked up from germline, CDR1 is PRHDT and CDR2 is FYEKMQ (reference sequence). There are 16 residues in the CDR3. DNA of the CDR3: TGTGCCAGCAGCAACACCGGGACTAGCAGGATCAATGAGCAGTTCTTC. It is translated as CASSNTGTSRINEQFF.

This clonotype was recorded many times. The CDR3 reads CASSFSAAGTRNYGYTF. As DNA, the CDR3 is TGTGCCAGCAGCTTCTCAGCCGCCGGAACCAGGAACTATGGCTACACCTTC. V gene TRBV7-9 combines with J gene TRBJ1-2, with no clear D. The CDR3 spans 17 residues. Germline values: CDR1 SEHNR, CDR2 FQNEAQ (reference sequence). V lost 3 bases and J lost 2, with 19 bases in between.

This clonotype was counted ten times or more. V and J are TRBV28 and TRBJ2-7; D uncertain. The CDR3 extends over 15 amino acids. Between the trimmed V and J ends, which lost 5 bases and 5 bases, there was a span of 19 bases. Germline lookup yields CDR1 MDHEN and CDR2 SYDVKM. The CDR3 bases are TGTGCCAGCAGTGACTCAAGGGCGCAGTCCCACGAGCAGTACTTC. It codes for CASSDSRAQSHEQYF.

The table lists this clonotype with many counts. This rearrangement joins TRBV19 to TRBJ1-1; 8 bases align to TRBD1. The junction had 5 bases not matched to a gene; V was cut back by 8 bases and J by 0 bases. CDR1 and CDR2 (germline): LNHDA, SQIVND (reference sequence). There are 14 residues in the CDR3. This chain's CDR3 is CASRTGRMNTEAFF. Here the CDR3 DNA reads TGTGCCAGTCGGACAGGGAGGATGAACACTGAAGCTTTCTTT.

In this sample, this clonotype turned up a few times. One base away lies a much larger clone, so this may be a sequencing read error. The rearrangement uses TRBV6-2 or TRBV6-3 and TRBJ1-5; 8 nucleotides align to TRBD1. The CDR3 runs 17 residues. Germline V gives CDR1 MNHEY, CDR2 SVGEGT. CDR3 DNA: TGTGCCAGCAAAAATACCGGGACAGGTCGAAGCAATCGGCCCCAGCATTTT. This gives the protein CASKNTGTGRSNRPQHF.

At least ten counts were recorded for this clonotype. The chain links TRBV6-2 or TRBV6-3 to TRBJ1-1; D unresolved. CDR3 length: 13 residues. From germline, CDR1 is MNHEY and CDR2 SVGEGT. V dropped 4 bases and J dropped 1 base, with 7 bases sitting between them. CDR3 nucleotide sequence: TGTGCCAGCAGTTCCAAGCGGAACACTGAAGCTTTCTTT. Its translation is CASSSKRNTEAFF.

This clonotype has only a few counts. A single base separates this from a much larger clone, so it may be a read error. The chain links TRBV12-3 or TRBV12-4 to TRBJ1-3, with D unresolved. Trimming left V 1 base short and J 3 bases short, with 7 bases between. The length of the CDR3 is 14 residues. DNA of the CDR3: TGTGCCAGCAGTTTAGGGAAAAATGGAAACACCATATATTTT. Its translation is CASSLGKNGNTIYF.

This clonotype has a count of ten or more. V is TRBV27 and J is TRBJ1-5; 7 nucleotides agree with TRBD1. V shed 2 bases and J 4 bases; nucleotides not matched to a gene: 14. Germline V lookup: CDR1 MNHEY, CDR2 SMNVEV (reference sequence). The CDR3 contains 18 residues. The CDR3 DNA is TGTGCCAGCAGTTTAAGTTGGGGACAGCCAACTCGGAATCAGCCCCAGCATTTT. It translates to CASSLSWGQPTRNQPQHF.

In its sample, this clonotype was seen many times. The chain combines TRBV10-3 with TRBJ1-1; D is uncertain. Germline lookup yields CDR1 ENHRY and CDR2 SYGVKD. CDR3 length equals 13 residues. Trimming took off 6 bases at V and 1 base at J, with 9 bases between the two ends. CDR3 in amino acids: CAIRTERNTEAFF. In DNA, the CDR3 is TGTGCCATCAGAACAGAAAGGAACACTGAAGCTTTCTTT.

This clonotype was seen at least ten times. The chain recombines TRBV28 with TRBJ1-1; tentative D call: TRBD1 (6 bases). This CDR3 has 16 residues. The ends were cut back, 3 bases at V and 0 bases at J, with 14 bases in the middle. Per the germline V gene, CDR1 is MDHEN and CDR2 is SYDVKM. CDR3 region: CASSFARGDMNTEAFF. In DNA, the CDR3 is TGTGCCAGCAGTTTTGCCAGGGGAGACATGAACACTGAAGCTTTCTTT.

This clonotype was observed at least ten times. The chain combines TRBV2 with TRBJ2-5, with unresolved D. Germline V gives CDR1 SNHLY, CDR2 FYNNEI. This CDR3 is built from 13 residues. The V and J ends lost 1 base and 2 bases respectively, with 5 bases between them. The DNA for the CDR3 is TGTGCCAGCAGTGAAGACAGACAAGAGACCCAGTACTTC. Translated, it gives CASSEDRQETQYF.